The present TCR beta chain was sequenced within a study of blood T cell repertoires in COVID-19. Study background: T cells, B-cell-depleted T cells, or PBMCs provided the cDNA or gDNA that served as material.

Assay: immunoSEQ multiplex PCR; the TCRdb copy retains only in-frame clones and omits some. The sample holds around 250,000 clones, 80% to 90% seen once. Participant-given clinical history determined each cohort assignment. The CDR3 runs 13 residues. V was pared by 3 bases and J by 1 base, with 6 bases between. Germline V lookup: CDR1 MGHRA, CDR2 YSYEKL. This clone was counted only a few times. The sample consisted of PBMCs or T cells enriched from blood (not recorded which). The chain links TRBV4-1 to TRBJ1-2; no clear D gene. The TCR sequence derives from a woman aged 50 to 60 who had recovered from COVID-19. The DNA for the CDR3 is TGCGCCAGCAGCCACGGGGATAACTATGGCTACACCTTC. Translating gives CASSHGDNYGYTF.